This T cell receptor beta chain emerged from a study of graft-versus-host responses after intestinal transplantation. Study details: All recipients were transplanted with multivisceral, liver-intestinal, or isolated intestinal grafts. Anti-thymocyte globulin served as induction for all recipients, who then took tacrolimus and steroids for about 3 years.

There are 15 residues in the CDR3. The ends were cut back, 0 bases at V and 2 bases at J, with 10 bases in the middle. Germline V lookup: CDR1 MNHEY, CDR2 SVGAGI. Method: immunoSEQ multiplex PCR; TCRdb's copy keeps in-frame clones and lacks some. The table has around 99,000 clones, 87% seen once. Findings of the study overall: An association linked early post-transplant HvG declines with peak circulating GvH clone levels.

This clone was seen more than once but under ten times. Its antigen is currently unknown. The source was unstimulated CD4+ T cells sorted from spleen or lymph node cells, collected before transplant. The clonotype originates from a human donor who was the organ donor for an intestinal transplant. The chain recombines TRBV6-5 with TRBJ1-2, with a possible D match to TRBD1 (5 bases). The CDR3 loop is CASSYSSAGNYGYTF. The CDR3 nucleotides are TGTGCCAGCAGTTACTCGTCGGCAGGGAACTATGGCTACACCTTC.